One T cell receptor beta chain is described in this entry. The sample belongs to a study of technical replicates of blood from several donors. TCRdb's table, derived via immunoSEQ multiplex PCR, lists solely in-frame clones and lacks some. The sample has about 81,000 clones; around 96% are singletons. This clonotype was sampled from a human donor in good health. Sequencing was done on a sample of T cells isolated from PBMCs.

CDR3: CASSRVAGDADTQYF. The CDR3 DNA follows: TGCGCCAGCAGTAGGGTAGCGGGGGACGCAGATACGCAGTATTTT. The chain links TRBV5-1 to TRBJ2-3, with 9 bases fitting TRBD2. The J segment lost 4 bases and the V segment lost 5 bases, leaving 8 bases of the junction unmatched. This CDR3 region has 15 residues. Germline CDR1 reads SGHRS; CDR2 reads YFSETQ.